This T cell receptor beta chain derives from a study of blood T cell repertoires in COVID-19. Sequencing was performed with immunoSEQ multiplex PCR; in TCRdb, only in-frame clones are kept and a portion is missing. The repertoire holds tens of thousands of clones, roughly nine tenths seen once, with around 45% in the top ten. Those enrolled in Seattle joined during active infection and were followed longitudinally afterward. Germline V CDR1 and CDR2: MNHEY, SVGEGT. Losses at the gene ends were 0 bases for V and 6 bases for J; bases not matched to a gene: 7. This CDR3 has 15 residues. The sample consisted of peripheral blood. The clonotype comes from a woman aged 60-75 years with COVID-19, enrolled during active disease. The V call is TRBV6-2 or TRBV6-3, the J call TRBJ1-1; 7 bases agree with TRBD1. CDR3 residues: CASSYSSNRGAEAFF. The CDR3 DNA reads TGTGCCAGCAGTTACTCGAGTAACAGGGGTGCTGAAGCTTTCTTT.